A single sample gave rise to the 28 T cell receptor beta chains below, sequenced in a study of T-cell reconstitution after alpha-beta-depleted transplantation in children. The authors prepared the TCRbeta library with unique molecular identifiers. TCRdb re-derived calls from the PCR reads in MiXCR, one entry per CDR3 protein. Among approximately 980,000 distinct CDR3 sequences listed, about 26% were seen once. Sequencing was performed on PBMCs, mostly from graft donor cells, taken 360 days after TCRalphabeta/CD19-depleted stem cell transplant. These receptors were collected from a boy less than two years old who had a stem cell transplant for SCID, so the T cells may come from the graft donor.

There are many counts of this clonotype. The gene calls are TRBV7-6 and TRBJ2-7, with D perhaps being TRBD1 or TRBD2 (5 bases each). V was clipped by 1 base and J by 2 bases, with 9 bases between them. From germline, CDR1 is SGHVS and CDR2 FNYEAQ. The CDR3 has 14 residues. The CDR3 region has the DNA TGTGCCAGCAGCTTAGACCAGGGAGCCTACGAGCAGTACTTC. Protein: CASSLDQGAYEQYF.

This clonotype was counted between two and nine times. The chain couples TRBV6-1 to TRBJ2-1, with TRBD2 as a possible D gene (6 bases). Trimming took 6 bases from V and 9 from J, leaving 18 bases between them. The CDR3 is made up of 14 amino acids. Germline CDR1 is MNHNS and CDR2 is SASEGT. Here the CDR3 reads CASRPNPGVAEQFF. CDR3 bases: TGTGCCAGCAGGCCAAACCCGGGGGTTGCTGAGCAGTTCTTC.

The sample holds a few counts of this clonotype. V and J are TRBV11-2 and TRBJ2-3; the match to TRBD2 covers 8 bases. Germline V gene data show CDR1 as SGHAT and CDR2 as FQNNGV. The V gene end was trimmed by 5 bases and the J gene end by 0 bases; junction bases not matched to a gene: 13. The CDR3 loop spans 18 amino acids. In DNA, the CDR3 is TGTGCCAGCAGCCCCGAACTGTTGGCGGGGGGTAGCACAGATACGCAGTATTTT. Its protein product is CASSPELLAGGSTDTQYF.

This chain links TRBV18 with TRBJ2-7, with TRBD1 matching 8 bases. CDR3 length: 14 amino acids. The germline V gene encodes CDR1 KGHSH and CDR2 LQKENI. The ends lost 3 bases at V and 6 bases at J; junction bases unmatched: 7. CDR3 residues: CASSPLDRAPEQYF. The DNA of the CDR3 is TGTGCCAGCTCACCTTTGGACAGGGCTCCCGAGCAGTACTTC.

This clonotype was seen only a few times. This chain links TRBV4-3 with TRBJ1-4; maybe TRBD1 (6 bases). CDR1 and CDR2 from the germline V gene are LGHNA and YSLEER. CDR3 length: 16 residues. The V and J ends lost 0 bases and 8 bases respectively, with 16 bases between them. The CDR3 nucleotides read TGCGCCAGCAGCCAAGATCGAAACAGGGCGGCGGAAAAACTGTTTTTT. It is translated as CASSQDRNRAAEKLFF.

V is TRBV4-1 and J is TRBJ2-7; perhaps D is TRBD1 or TRBD2 (5 bases each). Germline V gene sequence: CDR1 MGHRA, CDR2 YSYEKL. Trimming shortened V by 6 bases and J by 9 bases, and 21 bases separated the two germline ends. The CDR3 is 14 residues long. CDR3 protein: CASSHPTLGVGQYF. The CDR3 DNA is TGCGCCAGCAGTCATCCCACACTGGGGGTCGGGCAGTACTTC.

This clonotype was counted between two and nine times. This sequence joins TRBV7-9 and TRBJ2-1; 9 bases agree with TRBD2. The CDR3 has 17 amino acids. The V segment lost 5 bases and the J segment 7 bases; nucleotides outside the gene matches: 15. Germline V gives CDR1 SEHNR, CDR2 FQNEAQ (reference sequence). The CDR3 loop is CASSPHPAGGKSNEQFF. The CDR3 nucleotides read TGTGCCAGCAGCCCCCACCCAGCGGGGGGAAAGTCTAATGAGCAGTTCTTC.

The gene calls are TRBV20-1 and TRBJ1-5; TRBD1 might be the D (5 bases). Trimming pared 1 base from V and 0 bases from J, leaving 16 bases between. This CDR3 spans 17 amino acids. Germline values: CDR1 DFQATT, CDR2 SNEGSKA (reference sequence). This CDR3 is CSARVGTTWYSNQPQHF. The CDR3 coding sequence is TGCAGTGCTAGAGTTGGGACCACATGGTATAGCAATCAGCCCCAGCATTTT.

The chain carries TRBV2 and TRBJ1-5; 12 bases align to TRBD1. CDR3 length: 14 amino acids. Per germline, CDR1 SNHLY and CDR2 FYNNEI. V lost 6 bases and J lost 9; bases outside the gene matches: 6. CDR3 DNA: TGTGCCAGCAGGGGACAGGGGGCAGGAGGGCCCCAGCATTTT. It encodes CASRGQGAGGPQHF.

CDR3 DNA sequence: TGCGCCAGCAGCTTGGCGGACCGCCTAGGCGAGCAGTACTTC. This sequence encodes CASSLADRLGEQYF. This chain links TRBV5-1 with TRBJ2-7; the D is unclear. The CDR3 runs 14 residues. Looked up from germline, CDR1 is SGHRS and CDR2 is YFSETQ. Deletions cut 0 bases from V and 6 bases from J, with 13 bases between.

The chain carries TRBV5-1 and TRBJ1-1; 9 nucleotides align to TRBD1. J lost 6 bases, V lost 6 bases, and 6 bases had no gene match. CDR1 SGHRS and CDR2 YFSETQ come from the germline V gene. This CDR3 is 13 amino acids long. The CDR3 nucleotides are TGCGCCAGCACCGGACAGGGGACGGCTGAAGCTTTCTTT. Its protein is CASTGQGTAEAFF.

The chain uses TRBV5-4 and TRBJ1-4; D not resolved. CDR1 SGHNT and CDR2 YYREEE come from the germline V gene (reference sequence). The length of the CDR3 is 14 residues. Deletions cut 3 bases from V and 8 bases from J, with 14 bases between. In DNA form, the CDR3 reads TGTGCCAGCAGCTATTACGGACCAGCCGAAAAACTGTTTTTT. Amino acids: CASSYYGPAEKLFF.

This clonotype was observed a handful of times. V is TRBV20-1 and J is TRBJ2-5, with TRBD1 as a possible D gene (6 bases). The V and J ends lost 6 bases and 4 bases respectively, with 18 bases between them. This CDR3 has 14 amino acids. Germline CDR1 and CDR2: DFQATT and SNEGSKA (reference sequence). This CDR3 is CSASATGTRETQYF. The CDR3 DNA is TGCAGTGCCTCCGCCACAGGGACGAGAGAGACCCAGTACTTC.

This sequence joins TRBV2 and TRBJ2-3, with 7 bases aligning to TRBD2. The CDR3 has 15 amino acids. Germline V CDR1 and CDR2: SNHLY, FYNNEI. V trimming: 4 bases; J trimming: 2 bases; junction bases outside the gene matches: 6. The CDR3 DNA is TGTGCCAGCAGTGGGGGGGGTGTTGTCACAGATACGCAGTATTTT. This gives the protein CASSGGGVVTDTQYF.

The V gene is TRBV12-3 or TRBV12-4, the J gene TRBJ2-1, with 7 bases that match TRBD2. The CDR3 is 17 amino acids. Trimming cost V 7 bases and J 4 bases; bases outside gene matches: 16. CDR3 residues: CASTLGSGADLYNEQFF. The CDR3 DNA sequence: TGTGCCAGCACCCTGGGGAGCGGGGCGGACTTGTACAATGAGCAGTTCTTC.

This clonotype was counted between two and nine times. The V call is TRBV7-8, the J call TRBJ2-3; 14 bases match TRBD2. Trimming removed 3 bases from V and 7 bases from J; junction bases left unmatched: 6. The CDR3 length is 16 residues. Germline CDR1 and CDR2: SGHVS and FQNEAQ. The CDR3 reads CASSFSGTSGGNTQYF. As DNA, the CDR3 is TGTGCCAGCAGCTTCTCCGGGACTAGCGGGGGTAATACGCAGTATTTT. Together with reference TRBV7-8 and TRBJ2-3, the CDR3 gives the full variable domain: GAGVSQSPRYKVAKRGQDVALRCDPISGHVSLFWYQQALGQGPEFLTYFQNEAQLDKSGLPSDRFFAERPEGSVSTLKIQRTQQEDSAVYLCASSFSGTSGGNTQYFGPGTRLTVL.

CDR3 loop: CASRPLTGDEQYF. CDR3 DNA sequence: TGTGCCAGCCGCCCATTGACAGGGGACGAGCAGTACTTC. The chain uses TRBV5-5 and TRBJ2-7; 8 bases are a match to TRBD1. Germline lookup yields CDR1 SGHKS and CDR2 YYEKEE (reference sequence). This CDR3 comprises 13 residues. With V trimmed by 7 bases and J by 5 bases, 8 bases remained unmatched.

CDR3 in DNA: TGCAGTGCCCCCTACCGGGCTCGCTCCTACAATGAGCAGTTCTTC. It specifies CSAPYRARSYNEQFF. The chain uses TRBV20-1 and TRBJ2-1; D gene ambiguous. Germline V gene lookup returns CDR1 DFQATT and CDR2 SNEGSKA (reference sequence). CDR3 length: 15 residues. V gave up 6 bases and J gave up 0 bases, with 15 bases separating them.

The chain combines TRBV4-1 with TRBJ1-1, with 7 bases lining up with TRBD1. The CDR3 is 16 residues long. Germline CDR1 is MGHRA and CDR2 is YSYEKL. V trimming: 4 bases; J trimming: 0 bases; junction bases outside the gene matches: 8. CDR3 loop: CASSPVTTGMNTEAFF. The CDR3 DNA reads TGCGCCAGCAGCCCCGTCACGACAGGGATGAACACTGAAGCTTTCTTT.

This chain connects TRBV5-1 to TRBJ1-5; no firm D call. CDR3 size: 14 residues. The V end was cut by 1 base, the J end by 3 bases, with 8 bases between. Germline lookup yields CDR1 SGHRS and CDR2 YFSETQ. CDR3: CASSLLGDNQPQHF. DNA of the CDR3: TGCGCCAGCAGCTTGTTGGGAGACAATCAGCCCCAGCATTTT.

The chain links TRBV10-3 to TRBJ1-3; 9 bases align to TRBD1. Germline trimming cut 8 bases from V and 6 bases from J; bases unmatched to any gene: 5. Germline V gene sequence: CDR1 ENHRY, CDR2 SYGVKD. This CDR3 region has 13 residues. Written as DNA, the CDR3 is TGTGCCATCGGGGGACAGGGTACAAACACCATATATTTT. As protein: CAIGGQGTNTIYF.

The chain carries TRBV7-6 and TRBJ2-1, with D tentatively TRBD1 or TRBD2 (5 bases each). V was trimmed by 3 bases and J by 0 bases, leaving 15 bases between them. This CDR3 is 17 amino acids long. Germline assignment: CDR1 SGHVS and CDR2 FNYEAQ. As DNA, the CDR3 is TGTGCCAGCAGCTTGTCGGGGTGGGGGAGCTCCTACAATGAGCAGTTCTTC. It translates to CASSLSGWGSSYNEQFF.

This chain links TRBV12-3 or TRBV12-4 with TRBJ2-5; weak D call: TRBD2 (7 bases). Between the trimmed V and J ends, which lost 7 bases and 4 bases, there was a span of 13 bases. The CDR3 has 13 residues. The CDR3 sequence is CASKGGAGETQYF. DNA for the CDR3: TGTGCCAGCAAAGGGGGGGCGGGAGAGACCCAGTACTTC.

Only a few counts were recorded for this clonotype. The V call is TRBV20-1, the J call TRBJ2-1; possible D gene TRBD1, 5 bases. Trimming shortened V by 6 bases and J by 2 bases, and 14 bases separated the two germline ends. Per the germline V gene, CDR1 is DFQATT and CDR2 is SNEGSKA (reference sequence). CDR3 length: 14 amino acids. The CDR3 coding sequence is TGCAGTGCCCTCGTCAGGGCAACCTACAATGAGCAGTTCTTC. This translates into CSALVRATYNEQFF.

This chain links TRBV20-1 with TRBJ2-7; 11 nucleotides align to TRBD1. The germline CDR1 and CDR2 sequences are DFQATT and SNEGSKA (reference sequence). The CDR3 has 15 amino acids. With V trimmed by 5 bases and J by 2 bases, 8 bases remained unmatched. CDR3 residues: CSADQPGQGAYEQYF. The CDR3 DNA sequence: TGCAGTGCTGACCAGCCGGGACAGGGGGCCTACGAGCAGTACTTC.

The gene calls are TRBV12-3 or TRBV12-4 and TRBJ2-1; 12 nucleotides line up with TRBD1. The CDR3 runs 19 residues. V trimming: 8 bases; J trimming: 9 bases; junction bases outside the gene matches: 23. The CDR3 DNA reads TGTGCCAGCTACGGACATCGAGGCACGGGACAGGGGGCCTCGGGTGAGCAGTTCTTC. This gives the protein CASYGHRGTGQGASGEQFF.

The rearrangement joins TRBV4-1 to TRBJ2-7; weak D call: TRBD2 (7 bases). The V gene's germline CDR1 is MGHRA and CDR2 YSYEKL. Trimming pared 6 bases from V and 6 bases from J, leaving 12 bases between. There are 12 residues in the CDR3. The CDR3 DNA reads as TGCGCCAGCAGGGGAGGGGGTACCGAGCAGTACTTC. Translation: CASRGGGTEQYF.

This clonotype has more than one count but fewer than ten. The chain recombines TRBV4-2 with TRBJ2-2; 7 nucleotides align to TRBD1. V shed 3 bases, J shed 5 bases, and the junction held 6 bases outside the gene matches. CDR3 size: 15 residues. The germline CDR1 and CDR2 sequences are LGHNA and YNFKEQ. Here the CDR3 reads CASSQRAQGTGELFF. The DNA for the CDR3 is TGTGCCAGCAGCCAGAGGGCACAGGGGACCGGGGAGCTGTTTTTT.